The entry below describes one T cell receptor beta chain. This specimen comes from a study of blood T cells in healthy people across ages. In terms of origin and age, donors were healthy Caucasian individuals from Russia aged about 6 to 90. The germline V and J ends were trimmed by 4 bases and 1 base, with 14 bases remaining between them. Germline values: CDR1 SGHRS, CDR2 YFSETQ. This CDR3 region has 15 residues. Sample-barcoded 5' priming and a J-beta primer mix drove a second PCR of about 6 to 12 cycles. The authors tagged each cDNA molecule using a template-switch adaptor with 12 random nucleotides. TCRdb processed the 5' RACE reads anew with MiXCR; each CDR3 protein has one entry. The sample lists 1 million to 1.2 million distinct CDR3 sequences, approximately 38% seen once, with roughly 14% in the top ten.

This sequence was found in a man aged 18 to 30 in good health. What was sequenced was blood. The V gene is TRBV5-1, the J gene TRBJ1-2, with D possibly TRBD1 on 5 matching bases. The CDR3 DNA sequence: TGCGCCAGCAGCCATGCAACAGGCGATAACTATGGCTACACCTTC. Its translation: CASSHATGDNYGYTF. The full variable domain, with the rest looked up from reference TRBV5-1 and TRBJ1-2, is KAGVTQTPRYLIKTRGQQVTLSCSPISGHRSVSWYQQTPGQGLQFLFEYFSETQRNKGNFPGRFSGRQFSNSRSEMNVSTLELGDSALYLCASSHATGDNYGYTFGSGTRLTVV.